This T cell receptor beta chain was sequenced during a study of blood T cell repertoires in COVID-19. Looking at the study overall: From the United States, Italy and Spain came samples of acute and convalescent COVID-19. The analysed material was cDNA or gDNA that came from T cells, B-cell-depleted T cells, or PBMCs.

This clone was found a few times. Using immunoSEQ multiplex PCR, the repertoire was profiled, and TCRdb retains in-frame clones only, with some absent. The sample holds a few hundred thousand clones; roughly 84% are singletons and the top ten take less than 8.5%. Those who participated ranged in age from roughly 18 to 89 years and resided in under 25 US areas. Trimming took 3 bases from V and 1 from J; bases not matched to a gene: 8. The CDR3 is 15 amino acids. Germline V gene sequence: CDR1 DFQATT, CDR2 SNEGSKA (reference sequence). This chain joins TRBV20-1 and TRBJ2-5, with 7 bases aligning to TRBD1. This clonotype originated in a woman aged 45-65 years who had been exposed to COVID-19. The sample taken for sequencing was PBMCs or T cells enriched from blood (not recorded which). This CDR3 is CSASAPGQIQETQYF. As DNA, the CDR3 is TGCAGTGCTAGTGCCCCGGGACAGATCCAAGAGACCCAGTACTTC.